The rows below give T cell receptor beta chains drawn from one sample of a study of blood T cell repertoires in COVID-19. Repertoires were generated with immunoSEQ multiplex PCR, while TCRdb's copy carries only in-frame clones and drops some. The data show some 180,000 clones, around 79% seen once. Material: peripheral blood. These receptors were obtained from a man aged 50 or older who had recovered from COVID-19. The CDR3 runs from the conserved cysteine through the conserved F or W. A D gene is named only where the DNA matches it firmly. A row's size may be missing; if present it is once, few, many or a size class.

clone size	V gene	D gene	J gene	CDR3 DNA	CDR3 protein
NA	TRBV2	NA	TRBJ2-1	TGTGCCAGCAGTGATAGCTGGATAGATGAGCAGTTCTTC	CASSDSWIDEQFF
NA	TRBV4-3	TRBD2	TRBJ2-3	TGCGCCAGCAGCCCGCTAGCGGGAGCTAGAGATACGCAGTATTTT	CASSPLAGARDTQYF
NA	TRBV24-1	NA	TRBJ2-5	TGTGCCACCAGTGATAAGATAGCAGAAAACCAAGAGACCCAGTACTTC	CATSDKIAENQETQYF
NA	TRBV7-2	NA	TRBJ2-2	TGTGCCAGCAGTTTCATAGTGAACACCGGGGAGCTGTTTTTT	CASSFIVNTGELFF
NA	TRBV4-2	TRBD1	TRBJ1-4	TGTGCCAGCAGCTCACAGGGGAGGACTAATGAAAAACTGTTTTTT	CASSSQGRTNEKLFF
NA	TRBV6-5	TRBD1	TRBJ2-7	TGTGCCAGTGAAGGTGGACAGGGCTCCCACGAGCAGTACTTC	CASEGGQGSHEQYF
NA	TRBV5-1	NA	TRBJ2-1	TGCGCCAGCAGCTCGCAATCGGCCTGGGCCAGCTCCTACAATGAGCAGTTCTTC	CASSSQSAWASSYNEQFF
few	TRBV5-1	TRBD1	TRBJ1-4	TGCGCCAGCAGTCCGAAGGGACAGCATTATAATGAAAAACTGTTTTTT	CASSPKGQHYNEKLFF
NA	TRBV7-9	TRBD2	TRBJ2-3	TGTGCCAGCAGCTTAAGTCCGGGGGGGAGCACAGATACGCAGTATTTT	CASSLSPGGSTDTQYF
NA	TRBV24-1	TRBD1	TRBJ2-1	TGTGCCACCAGTGATCGGGTGCCGGGACAGGGGGACAATGAGCAGTTCTTC	CATSDRVPGQGDNEQFF
NA	TRBV9	NA	TRBJ1-4	TGTGCCAGCAGCGTGGCGAACGGGGCAACTAATGAAAAACTGTTTTTT	CASSVANGATNEKLFF
NA	TRBV11-2	NA	TRBJ2-1	TGTGCCAGCAGCTTAACTCTGGCAGCTACTAACAATGAGCAGTTCTTC	CASSLTLAATNNEQFF
once	TRBV5-1	TRBD2	TRBJ2-2	TGCGCCAGCAGCCGACTAGCGGGAGTTTCACCCGGGGAGCTGTTTTTT	CASSRLAGVSPGELFF
NA	TRBV5-1	NA	TRBJ1-1	TGCGCCAGCAGGACTCAGGGATTGGACACTGAAGCTTTCTTT	CASRTQGLDTEAFF
few	TRBV2	TRBD1	TRBJ1-5	TGTGCCAGCAGTCGATCCCGGGACAGGGGGTTCAGCAATCAGCCCCAGCATTTT	CASSRSRDRGFSNQPQHF
NA	TRBV5-7	NA	TRBJ2-1	TGTGCCAGCCGTATCAATGAGCAGTTCTTC	CASRINEQFF
NA	TRBV5-5	NA	TRBJ1-3	TGTGCCAGCAGCTTGGGACTCGGGTCGGGAAACACCATATATTTT	CASSLGLGSGNTIYF
NA	TRBV10-3	TRBD2	TRBJ2-7	TGTGCCATCAGAGGGAGGGATGTTGACGAGCAGTACTTC	CAIRGRDVDEQYF